This T cell receptor (beta chain) comes out of a study of blood T cell repertoires in COVID-19. On the study more broadly: Samples representing acute and convalescent COVID-19 were sourced from the United States, Italy and Spain. From T cells, B-cell-depleted T cells, or PBMCs came the material, which was cDNA or gDNA.

Per the original methods: Amplifying reference gene primers gave estimates of nucleated cell counts. The protocol was immunoSEQ multiplex PCR, while the TCRdb copy is restricted to in-frame clones and leaves out a portion. That table is the source of V, J and clone size, and D and trimming were worked out from the DNA. The data hold around 150,000 clones, with roughly 80% observed a single time. Specimen: peripheral blood. The sequence derives from a woman aged 40 to 50 with COVID-19, enrolled during active disease.

The CDR3 DNA is TGTGCCAGCAGCCGAGGGGCACGGGGGAGCGGGGAGCTGTTTTTT. Translation: CASSRGARGSGELFF. The chain employs TRBV28 and TRBJ2-2; D may be TRBD2 (6 bases). The V and J ends lost 6 bases and 7 bases respectively, with 18 bases between them. Germline values: CDR1 MDHEN, CDR2 SYDVKM. The CDR3 is made up of 15 amino acids. Filled out from reference TRBV28 and TRBJ2-2, the complete variable domain reads DVKVTQSSRYLVKRTGEKVFLECVQDMDHENMFWYRQDPGLGLRLIYFSYDVKMKEKGDIPEGYSVSREKKERFSLILESASTNQTSMYLCASSRGARGSGELFFGEGSRLTVL.